Below, 27 T cell receptor beta chains from the same sample are listed, as sequenced in a study of blood T cell repertoires in COVID-19 (dated by TCRdb to the early 2020s). The receptor library was made with the immunoSEQ multiplex PCR assay. The clones in this table, taken by TCRdb from immuneACCESS, are in-frame only. Not every clone is retained; where verified, under half of the shortfall comes from an unresolved V gene, and the cause of the rest is unknown. A total of 290,000 or so clones appear in this sample, about nine tenths of them only once. Around 2.2% of the sample is in the top ten clones. The sequenced sample consisted of peripheral blood. The origin of the receptors is a woman in her twenties or thirties with COVID-19, enrolled during active disease.

The chain couples TRBV4-1 to TRBJ1-1, with a weak D call TRBD1 (5 bases). The germline V gene has CDR1 MGHRA and CDR2 YSYEKL. The length of the CDR3 is 13 residues. V was trimmed by 3 bases and J by 6 bases, leaving 11 bases between them. CDR3 region: CASSHQGFPEAFF. CDR3 in DNA: TGCGCCAGCAGCCACCAGGGATTTCCTGAAGCTTTCTTT.

This rearrangement joins TRBV11-2 to TRBJ1-2, with unresolved D. The CDR3 has 14 amino acids. Germline CDR1 reads SGHAT; CDR2 reads FQNNGV. V lost 5 bases and J lost 5, with 15 bases in between. The CDR3 nucleotides read TGTGCCAGCAGCGCGCTCACCGGGGAGTATGGCTACACCTTC. It codes for CASSALTGEYGYTF.

The rearrangement joins TRBV4-1 to TRBJ2-2; the D gene is possibly TRBD2 (5 bases). Looked up from germline, CDR1 is MGHRA and CDR2 is YSYEKL. Trimming pared 7 bases from V and 2 bases from J, leaving 23 bases between. The CDR3 sequence is 18 residues long. The CDR3 loop reads CASTPIQRGSANTGELFF. CDR3 coding DNA: TGCGCCAGCACTCCTATTCAGCGAGGGAGCGCCAACACCGGGGAGCTGTTTTTT.

CDR3 in amino acids: CASSQDLAGATYEQYF. The CDR3 nucleotides are TGCGCCAGCAGCCAGGATCTAGCGGGAGCTACCTACGAGCAGTACTTC. V usage is TRBV4-1 and J usage is TRBJ2-7; TRBD2 matches at 10 bases. V lost 3 bases, J lost 2 bases, and 7 bases stayed unmatched. This CDR3 has 16 amino acids. Germline CDR1 is MGHRA and CDR2 is YSYEKL.

This sequence joins TRBV4-1 and TRBJ1-5, with a weak D call TRBD1 (6 bases). The germline V gene has CDR1 MGHRA and CDR2 YSYEKL. The V gene lost 3 bases and the J gene lost 7 bases, with 10 bases spanning the gap. CDR3 length equals 13 residues. The CDR3 spells CASSQWGGQPQHF. CDR3 nucleotide sequence: TGCGCCAGCAGCCAGTGGGGGGGCCAGCCCCAGCATTTT.

This chain joins TRBV4-1 and TRBJ2-3; TRBD2 aligns across 16 bases. The CDR3 contains 16 residues. Germline V gives CDR1 MGHRA, CDR2 YSYEKL. The J segment lost 8 bases and the V segment lost 4 bases, leaving 6 bases of the junction unmatched. Written as DNA, the CDR3 is TGCGCCAGCAGCCCCTCGGGACTAGCGGGAGGGGGTACGCAGTATTTT. Its protein product is CASSPSGLAGGGTQYF.

The chain employs TRBV19 and TRBJ1-5; D is undetermined. This CDR3 contains 12 residues. The germline gives CDR1 LNHDA, CDR2 SQIVND (reference sequence). V lost 1 base to trimming and J lost 8 bases, with 6 bases between them. The CDR3 region is CASSIGSKPQHF. CDR3 nucleotides: TGTGCCAGTAGTATAGGGAGTAAGCCCCAGCATTTT.

The chain has TRBV19 and TRBJ2-7; 8 positions agree with TRBD1. The germline V gene encodes CDR1 LNHDA and CDR2 SQIVND (reference sequence). V lost 3 bases to trimming and J lost 8 bases; unmatched junction nucleotides: 6. CDR3 length: 13 amino acids. CDR3 loop: CASSIQAGGKQYF. CDR3 DNA: TGTGCCAGTAGTATTCAGGCAGGGGGCAAGCAGTACTTC.

The gene calls are TRBV5-1 and TRBJ1-4; 8 nucleotides match TRBD1. Germline loops: CDR1 SGHRS, CDR2 YFSETQ. V lost 5 bases and J lost 7; bases outside the gene matches: 7. This CDR3 region has 14 residues. CDR3 sequence: CASRGEQGGEKLFF. The CDR3, as DNA: TGCGCCAGCAGAGGAGAACAGGGGGGTGAAAAACTGTTTTTT.

The chain combines TRBV27 with TRBJ1-4; 7 bases agree with TRBD1. The CDR3 extends over 15 amino acids. Looked up from germline, CDR1 is MNHEY and CDR2 is SMNVEV (reference sequence). V was clipped by 5 bases and J by 5 bases; unmatched bases: 8. The CDR3 DNA follows: TGTGCCAGCAGTCCAAGGGACAGCCTCAATGAAAAACTGTTTTTT. Encoded protein: CASSPRDSLNEKLFF.

The chain recombines TRBV6-5 with TRBJ2-1, with D possibly being TRBD1 (6 bases). The V gene's germline CDR1 is MNHEY and CDR2 SVGAGI. This CDR3 is 15 amino acids long. V shed 6 bases and J shed 0 bases, with 12 bases lying between them. The chain's CDR3 is CASSSGQSSYNEQFF. For the CDR3, the DNA is TGTGCCAGCAGCTCCGGACAGAGCTCCTACAATGAGCAGTTCTTC.

V usage is TRBV28 and J usage is TRBJ2-2; TRBD2 might be the D (5 bases). The CDR3 is made up of 12 amino acids. The germline V gene has CDR1 MDHEN and CDR2 SYDVKM. Trimming took 6 bases from V and 6 from J, leaving 8 bases between them. Here the CDR3 reads CASRRVAGELFF. The CDR3 DNA reads as TGTGCCAGCAGGAGGGTCGCCGGGGAGCTGTTTTTT.

This chain uses TRBV3-1 (or the pseudogene TRBV3-2) with TRBJ1-5, with D unclear. Per the germline V gene, CDR1 is LGHDT and CDR2 is YNNKEL (reference sequence). CDR3 length: 14 residues. The V gene lost 5 bases and the J gene lost 7 bases, with 15 bases spanning the gap. CDR3 DNA: TGTGCCAGCAGCATTAGAGTGGGAGGGCAGCCCCAGCATTTT. Its protein is CASSIRVGGQPQHF.

This chain connects TRBV10-3 to TRBJ1-2, with 8 bases aligning to TRBD1. Germline CDR1 reads ENHRY; CDR2 reads SYGVKD. V was clipped by 10 bases and J by 8 bases; unmatched bases: 15. The CDR3 sequence is 14 residues long. CDR3 in amino acids: CATTPERDRPGYTF. DNA of the CDR3: TGTGCCACTACTCCGGAACGGGACAGGCCCGGCTACACCTTC.

V and J are TRBV3-1 (or the pseudogene TRBV3-2) and TRBJ1-2; D not resolved. V lost 0 bases, J lost 8 bases, and 16 bases lay in between. Germline CDR1 is LGHDT and CDR2 is YNNKEL (reference sequence). This CDR3 spans 15 amino acids. The CDR3 loop is CASSQEGERAGGYTF. Written as DNA, the CDR3 is TGTGCCAGCAGCCAAGAAGGTGAAAGGGCGGGGGGCTACACCTTC.

This sequence joins TRBV28 and TRBJ1-6; tentative D call: TRBD1 (5 bases). The ends were cut back, 5 bases at V and 9 bases at J, with 17 bases in the middle. The CDR3 totals 15 residues. CDR1 is MDHEN and CDR2 is SYDVKM in the germline V gene. The chain's CDR3 is CASSDVILGPSPLHF. The CDR3 coding sequence is TGTGCCAGCAGTGATGTCATCCTGGGGCCTTCACCCCTCCACTTT.

V is TRBV7-9 and J is TRBJ1-1; possible D gene TRBD1, 5 bases. The germline V gene has CDR1 SEHNR and CDR2 FQNEAQ (reference sequence). V was cut by 5 bases and J by 4 bases, with 11 bases left in between. The CDR3 runs to 13 residues. The CDR3 sequence is CASSPWGGTEAFF. For the CDR3, the DNA is TGTGCCAGCAGCCCCTGGGGCGGCACTGAAGCTTTCTTT. The entire variable domain, with the rest obtained from reference TRBV7-9 and TRBJ1-1, is as follows: DTGVSQNPRHKITKRGQNVTFRCDPISEHNRLYWYRQTLGQGPEFLTYFQNEAQLEKSRLLSDRFSAERPKGSFSTLEIQRTEQGDSAMYLCASSPWGGTEAFFGQGTRLTVV.

The chain links TRBV20-1 to TRBJ1-4, with 11 bases identical to TRBD1. The ends lost 3 bases at V and 5 bases at J; junction bases unmatched: 8. There are 16 residues in the CDR3. Germline V CDR1 and CDR2: DFQATT, SNEGSKA (reference sequence). The CDR3 coding sequence is TGCAGTGCTAGTGTCCCCCGGACAGGGGGCAATGAAAAACTGTTTTTT. Translation: CSASVPRTGGNEKLFF.

The V call is TRBV6-5, the J call TRBJ2-3; 11 positions agree with TRBD2. CDR3 length: 14 residues. The J segment lost 3 bases and the V segment lost 4 bases, leaving 0 bases of the junction unmatched. Germline V gives CDR1 MNHEY, CDR2 SVGAGI. The DNA for the CDR3 is TGTGCCAGCAGTTGGACTAGCGGGACAGATACGCAGTATTTT. This gives the protein CASSWTSGTDTQYF.

This clone was recorded once. The chain has TRBV6-1 and TRBJ1-6; the D is unclear. CDR3 length: 11 amino acids. The V gene's germline CDR1 is MNHNS and CDR2 SASEGT. Trimming stripped 2 bases from V and 19 bases from J, with 12 bases between. CDR3: CASSESVSVHF. DNA for the CDR3: TGTGCCAGCAGTGAAAGTGTGTCAGTTCACTTT.

The rearrangement links TRBV7-7 to TRBJ2-7; perhaps TRBD2 as D (6 bases). V lost 1 base and J lost 1, with 11 bases in between. This CDR3 contains 15 residues. The germline CDR1 and CDR2 sequences are SSHAT and FNYEAQ (reference sequence). CDR3 amino acids: CASSLEAGESYEQYF. The CDR3 DNA reads TGTGCCAGCAGCTTAGAAGCGGGTGAATCCTACGAGCAGTACTTC.

This clone was detected only once. The V and J genes are TRBV6-5 and TRBJ1-1; 9 bases match TRBD1. The germline V gene encodes CDR1 MNHEY and CDR2 SVGAGI. There are 12 residues in the CDR3. V dropped 6 bases and J dropped 10; count of bases not matched to a gene: 6. This CDR3 reads CASRNDRGTAFF. CDR3 nucleotides: TGTGCCAGCAGGAACGACAGGGGGACAGCTTTCTTT.

The rearrangement uses TRBV19 and TRBJ1-1; TRBD1 is a possible D gene (5 bases). CDR1 is LNHDA and CDR2 is SQIVND in the germline V gene (reference sequence). The V end was cut by 5 bases, the J end by 4 bases, with 14 bases between. This CDR3 spans 14 amino acids. The CDR3 here is CASSVSGLRTEAFF. CDR3 coding DNA: TGTGCCAGTAGTGTCTCAGGGTTGCGCACTGAAGCTTTCTTT.

The table lists this clone with a count of one. Other DNA sequences in this sample translate to the same CDR3. The chain is built from TRBV3-1 (or the pseudogene TRBV3-2) and TRBJ1-4; possible D gene TRBD1, 5 bases. This CDR3 comprises 14 residues. Trimming shortened V by 1 base and J by 7 bases, and 10 bases separated the two germline ends. Germline V lookup: CDR1 LGHDT, CDR2 YNNKEL (reference sequence). CDR3 DNA: TGTGCCAGCAGCCAAGGAACCGGGGGTGAAAAACTGTTTTTT. Protein: CASSQGTGGEKLFF.

The chain links TRBV7-2 to TRBJ2-5; 10 nucleotides agree with TRBD2. The CDR3 consists of 15 residues. J was trimmed by 3 bases and V by 5 bases; bases with no gene match: 6. Germline V gene data show CDR1 as SGHTA and CDR2 as FQGNSA. The CDR3 spells CASSHFGLAEETQYF. Written as DNA, the CDR3 is TGTGCCAGCAGCCACTTCGGACTAGCGGAAGAGACCCAGTACTTC.

This chain joins TRBV5-1 and TRBJ1-2, with TRBD1 identical over 7 bases. Germline trimming cut 0 bases from V and 2 bases from J; bases unmatched to any gene: 7. This CDR3 spans 16 amino acids. CDR1 and CDR2 (germline): SGHRS, YFSETQ. CDR3 nucleotide sequence: TGCGCCAGCAGCTTGGATCGGCCGGACAGGAACTATGGCTACACCTTC. This encodes CASSLDRPDRNYGYTF.

J is TRBJ2-2 and V is TRBV5-4, with TRBD2 as a possible D gene (7 bases). The CDR3 loop spans 17 amino acids. The germline V and J ends were trimmed by 2 bases and 4 bases, with 18 bases remaining between them. Germline V CDR1 and CDR2: SGHNT, YYREEE (reference sequence). The CDR3 loop reads CASSLGGANLLTGELFF. CDR3 nucleotide sequence: TGTGCCAGCAGCTTAGGGGGGGCAAACCTTCTCACCGGGGAGCTGTTTTTT.